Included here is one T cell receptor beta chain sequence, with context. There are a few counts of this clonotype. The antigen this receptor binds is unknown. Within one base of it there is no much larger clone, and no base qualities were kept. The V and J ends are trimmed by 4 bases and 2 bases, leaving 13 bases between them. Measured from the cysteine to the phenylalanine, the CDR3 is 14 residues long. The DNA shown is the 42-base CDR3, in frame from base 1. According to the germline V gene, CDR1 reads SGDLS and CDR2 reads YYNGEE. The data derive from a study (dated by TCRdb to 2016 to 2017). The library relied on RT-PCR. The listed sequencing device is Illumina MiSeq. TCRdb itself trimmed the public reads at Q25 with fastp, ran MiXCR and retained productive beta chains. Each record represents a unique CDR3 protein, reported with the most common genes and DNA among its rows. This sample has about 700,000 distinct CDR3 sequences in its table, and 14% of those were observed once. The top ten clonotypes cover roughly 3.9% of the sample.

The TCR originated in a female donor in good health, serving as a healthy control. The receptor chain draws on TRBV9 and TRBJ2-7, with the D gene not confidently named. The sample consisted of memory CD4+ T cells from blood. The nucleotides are TGTGCCAGCAGCAAACAAGCCCGCCCCTACGAGCAGTACTTC. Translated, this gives CASSKQARPYEQYF.